Given below is one T cell receptor beta chain in context. Its specificity is not known. The sample is drawn from a study of shared clonotypes between healthy human individuals. Study overall: Three plates each covered CD4 naive and memory; CD8 naive two, CD8 memory one.

CD45RO-negative cells were positively selected for CCR7, leaving out terminally differentiated effector memory CD45RA+ cells. Only in-frame clones appear in the TCRdb table, and some are missing; sequencing was by immunoSEQ multiplex PCR. The sample has roughly 590,000 clones, about 95% seen once. This CDR3 has 13 amino acids. The V and J ends lost 0 bases and 8 bases respectively, with 11 bases between them. In germline, CDR1 is SGHDT, CDR2 YYEEEE. General study results and limits: A reduction in generation probabilities was seen for non-shared clonotypes relative to those shared by all four donors. Genetic and exposure-history diversity was limited by the small donor number.

This chain connects TRBV5-6 to TRBJ1-1, with a possible D match to TRBD1 (5 bases). The sequence derives from a woman aged 25 to 39 in good health. Material for sequencing was naive CD8+ T cells sorted from blood. The CDR3 is CASSLGDPWEAFF. CDR3 nucleotide sequence: TGTGCCAGCAGCTTGGGGGACCCCTGGGAAGCTTTCTTT. Using reference TRBV5-6 and TRBJ1-1 for the parts outside the CDR3, the full variable domain is DAGVTQSPTHLIKTRGQQVTLRCSPKSGHDTVSWYQQALGQGPQFIFQYYEEEERQRGNFPDRFSGHQFPNYSSELNVNALLLGDSALYLCASSLGDPWEAFFGQGTRLTVV.